A selection of T cell receptor beta chains follows, all from one sample in a study of post-analysis software for immune sequencing data. A single record per CDR3 protein comes from TCRdb applying MiXCR to the PCR reads. This table holds roughly 800,000 distinct CDR3 sequences, roughly 50% found once. Sequencing was performed on blood. These receptors were collected from a girl under 18 with multiple sclerosis. The CDR3 runs from the conserved cysteine through the conserved F or W.

V gene,CDR3 protein
TRBV2,CASSGNMALRTEAFF
TRBV20-1,CSAERGGQETQYF
TRBV20-1,CSAGDWVFNMNTEAFF
TRBV5-1,CASSILGQTFSRTDTQYF
TRBV5-6,CASSRPRDSVYGYTF
TRBV29-1,CSVGTAGTHYGYTF
TRBV20-1,CSVRWKETQYF
TRBV7-9,CASSPPGPIYEQYF
TRBV4-2,CASSRPRPAGMGTEAFF
TRBV19,CASSISSGTTDTQYF
TRBV7-3,CASSLTRSSTQYF
TRBV7-8,CASSLAGLAVEEQFF
TRBV4-2,CASSQGGRDYNEQFF
TRBV28,CASSPGGQGPTYEQYF
TRBV6-5,CASSYRVGREYEQYF
TRBV15,CATSRDLVYEQYF
TRBV7-9,CASSFGVIYETQYF
TRBV25-1,CASSEYSRLRGNYGYTF